The 23 T cell receptor beta chains below were found in one sample sequenced in a study of cytomegalovirus exposure and HLA in healthy donors. The PCR made use of 60 Vbeta and 13 Jbeta primers. Some clones are missing from TCRdb's copy, which holds only in-frame ones; the method was immunoSEQ multiplex PCR. The sample has about 130,000 clones, approximately 85% seen once. Sequencing input: PBMCs. These receptors originate from a woman aged 25 to 45 in good health and CMV-seropositive.

In its sample, this clone was seen a few times. The V gene is TRBV28, the J gene TRBJ2-1; D not resolved. CDR3 length: 16 amino acids. The germline V gene encodes CDR1 MDHEN and CDR2 SYDVKM. Between the trimmed V and J ends, which lost 6 bases and 4 bases, there was a span of 19 bases. CDR3 residues: CASSRLPGGTYNEQFF. CDR3 coding DNA: TGTGCCAGCAGCCGCCTGCCTGGCGGCACTTACAATGAGCAGTTCTTC.

The chain is built from TRBV4-2 and TRBJ1-1; 7 bases fit TRBD1. This CDR3 has 17 residues. Germline V lookup: CDR1 LGHNA, CDR2 YNFKEQ. With V trimmed by 5 bases and J by 0 bases, 12 bases remained unmatched. The CDR3 loop is CASSKGIVDRVNTEAFF. For the CDR3, the DNA is TGTGCCAGCAGCAAAGGAATTGTCGACAGGGTGAACACTGAAGCTTTCTTT.

This clone showed up just a few times. The chain couples TRBV19 to TRBJ1-1, with D perhaps TRBD1 (6 bases). Germline loops: CDR1 LNHDA, CDR2 SQIVND (reference sequence). V was clipped by 5 bases and J by 4 bases, with 14 bases between them. The CDR3 runs to 14 residues. DNA of the CDR3: TGTGCCAGTAGTCCCCGGGACAACCCCACTGAAGCTTTCTTT. Translated: CASSPRDNPTEAFF.

The V gene is TRBV5-6, the J gene TRBJ1-3; 9 nucleotides match TRBD1. CDR1 is SGHDT, CDR2 YYEEEE, per germline. The junction had 9 bases not matched to a gene; V was cut back by 4 bases and J by 4 bases. The CDR3 has 16 amino acids. The CDR3 nucleotides are TGTGCCAGCAGCCCCGGGACAGGGACTTACGGAAACACCATATATTTT. It codes for CASSPGTGTYGNTIYF.

V gene TRBV7-6 combines with J gene TRBJ1-6; 10 nucleotides agree with TRBD1. From germline, CDR1 is SGHVS and CDR2 FNYEAQ. J was trimmed by 9 bases and V by 4 bases; bases with no gene match: 9. The CDR3 extends over 16 amino acids. The CDR3 sequence is CASSSGPDRGGSPLHF. The CDR3 region has the DNA TGTGCCAGCAGCTCCGGACCGGACAGGGGGGGTTCACCCCTCCACTTT. The variable domain in full, completed from reference TRBV7-6 and TRBJ1-6, reads GAGVSQSPRYKVTKRGQDVALRCDPISGHVSLYWYRQALGQGPEFLTYFNYEAQQDKSGLPNDRFSAERPEGSISTLTIQRTEQRDSAMYRCASSSGPDRGGSPLHFGNGTRLTVT.

This clone was picked up one time. The chain couples TRBV7-9 to TRBJ1-5; TRBD1 agrees at 8 bases. This CDR3 contains 13 residues. CDR1 and CDR2 (germline): SEHNR, FQNEAQ (reference sequence). Trimming cost V 5 bases and J 8 bases; bases outside gene matches: 5. The CDR3 region has the DNA TGTGCCAGCAGCCGCCAACAGGGGGAGCCCCAGCATTTT. Protein product: CASSRQQGEPQHF.

The chain recombines TRBV18 with TRBJ2-3; 10 bases match TRBD2. The CDR3 totals 16 residues. Germline-derived CDR1 and CDR2 are KGHSH and LQKENI. J lost 5 bases, V lost 2 bases, and 7 bases had no gene match. The CDR3 reads CASSPRLAGARDTQYF. The CDR3, as DNA: TGTGCCAGCTCACCAAGGCTAGCGGGAGCGCGAGATACGCAGTATTTT.

The V call is TRBV28, the J call TRBJ2-7; D perhaps matches TRBD2 (6 bases). In germline, CDR1 is MDHEN, CDR2 SYDVKM. The CDR3 sequence is 15 residues long. V lost 7 bases and J lost 2, with 18 bases in between. The CDR3 loop reads CASILQGAGTYEQYF. The CDR3 nucleotides read TGTGCCAGCATTCTTCAGGGTGCGGGGACCTACGAGCAGTACTTC.

This clone is medium-sized (0.01 to 0.1%) in the sample. The V gene is TRBV21-1, the J gene TRBJ2-7; TRBD1 is the table's D call and was not checked against the DNA. TRBV21-1 is an annotated pseudogene. The CDR3 sequence is 16 residues long. The CDR3 is CASIVPVGTGFHEQYF. In DNA, the CDR3 is TGTGCCAGCATCGTCCCCGTTGGGACAGGGTTCCACGAGCAGTACTTC.

This clone was detected only once. V usage is TRBV6-5 and J usage is TRBJ2-2; possibly TRBD2 for D (6 bases). The CDR3 has 15 residues. Trimming removed 5 bases from V and 5 bases from J, with 15 bases in between. In germline, CDR1 is MNHEY, CDR2 SVGAGI. CDR3 in DNA: TGTGCCAGCAGTCCATTTCCTGGGAGGACCGGGGAGCTGTTTTTT. It specifies CASSPFPGRTGELFF.

Concerning this clone itself: One end of the junction fails to match germline, which may point to a read error. Written as DNA, the CDR3 is TGTTCCAGCAGTTCTCAGGGAAGCCAGCCCCAGCATTTT. The encoded protein is CSSSSQGSQPQHF. This chain joins TRBV7-9 and TRBJ1-5; tentative D call: TRBD1 (5 bases). CDR3 length: 13 residues. Germline V lookup: CDR1 SEHNR, CDR2 FQNEAQ (reference sequence).

V and J are TRBV30 and TRBJ1-5, with 8 bases matching TRBD1. The CDR3 spans 13 residues. V shed 5 bases and J 5 bases; nucleotides not matched to a gene: 5. The germline V gene has CDR1 GTSNPN and CDR2 SVGIG (reference sequence). The chain's CDR3 is CAWAGQGDQPQHF. Here the CDR3 DNA reads TGTGCCTGGGCAGGACAGGGCGATCAGCCCCAGCATTTT.

The J gene is TRBJ1-5, the V gene TRBV10-3, with 8 nucleotides matching TRBD1. The CDR3 has 14 amino acids. Losses at the gene ends were 4 bases for V and 2 bases for J; bases not matched to a gene: 1. Per the germline V gene, CDR1 is ENHRY and CDR2 is SYGVKD. The CDR3 here is CAISAGQGNQPQHF. In DNA, the CDR3 is TGTGCCATCAGTGCGGGACAGGGCAATCAGCCCCAGCATTTT.

This chain connects TRBV18 to TRBJ2-1; 9 positions match TRBD2. V lost 2 bases and J lost 4; bases outside the gene matches: 3. CDR3 length: 15 residues. Germline values: CDR1 KGHSH, CDR2 LQKENI. CDR3 bases: TGTGCCAGCTCACCATGGACTAGCGCATACAATGAGCAGTTCTTC. Translating it yields CASSPWTSAYNEQFF.

The chain combines TRBV6-1 with TRBJ2-5, with D perhaps TRBD1 (5 bases). Trimming shortened V by 6 bases and J by 1 base, and 12 bases separated the two germline ends. This CDR3 region has 14 residues. Germline values: CDR1 MNHNS, CDR2 SASEGT. The CDR3 reads CASRPGLLQETQYF. CDR3 bases: TGTGCCAGCAGACCAGGGTTACTCCAAGAGACCCAGTACTTC.

V and J are TRBV2 and TRBJ1-2; maybe TRBD1 (6 bases). Germline assignment: CDR1 SNHLY and CDR2 FYNNEI. CDR3 size: 13 residues. Deletions cut 4 bases from V and 7 bases from J, with 13 bases between. The CDR3 here is CASSGEGDAGYTF. The CDR3 DNA reads as TGTGCCAGCAGTGGTGAGGGGGATGCTGGCTACACCTTC.

The chain is built from TRBV28 and TRBJ1-5, with D perhaps matching TRBD1 (6 bases). The V end lost 5 bases, the J end lost 6 bases, and 17 bases lay between the germline ends. This CDR3 contains 15 residues. CDR1 is MDHEN and CDR2 is SYDVKM in the germline V gene. The CDR3 DNA reads TGTGCCAGCAGTCCCCCTGACAGGCTGGTTCAGCCCCAGCATTTT. Translating gives CASSPPDRLVQPQHF. Full variable domain (remainder filled in from reference TRBV28 and TRBJ1-5): DVKVTQSSRYLVKRTGEKVFLECVQDMDHENMFWYRQDPGLGLRLIYFSYDVKMKEKGDIPEGYSVSREKKERFSLILESASTNQTSMYLCASSPPDRLVQPQHFGDGTRLSIL.

The chain links TRBV19 to TRBJ2-6; the D gene is possibly TRBD2 (5 bases). Germline CDR1 is LNHDA and CDR2 is SQIVND (reference sequence). The V and J ends lost 3 bases and 0 bases respectively, with 9 bases between them. This CDR3 spans 16 amino acids. CDR3 sequence: CASSIGLLSGANVLTF. CDR3 bases: TGTGCCAGTAGTATCGGACTGCTCTCTGGGGCCAACGTCCTGACTTTC.

This clone is a singleton in its sample. The chain uses TRBV9 and TRBJ1-1, with D possibly matching TRBD1 (6 bases). There are 14 residues in the CDR3. CDR1 is SGDLS, CDR2 YYNGEE, per germline. Trimming removed 4 bases from V and 0 bases from J, with 10 bases in between. The CDR3, as DNA: TGTGCCAGCAGCATACAGGGTTTGAACACTGAAGCTTTCTTT. This translates into CASSIQGLNTEAFF.

The chain joins TRBV19 to TRBJ1-1, with D perhaps TRBD1 (6 bases). The V end was cut by 10 bases, the J end by 5 bases, with 23 bases between. Germline loops: CDR1 LNHDA, CDR2 SQIVND (reference sequence). The CDR3 has 15 residues. The CDR3 loop is CATSMGRSRGTEAFF. The CDR3 DNA reads TGTGCCACCTCCATGGGGCGGAGCAGGGGAACTGAAGCTTTCTTT.

The chain joins TRBV29-1 to TRBJ1-1; D is uncertain. The CDR3 runs to 14 residues. Germline lookup yields CDR1 SQVTM and CDR2 ANQGSEA. The ends were cut back, 3 bases at V and 10 bases at J, with 21 bases in the middle. This CDR3 reads CSVDTQLSATRAFF. In nucleotides, the CDR3 is TGCAGCGTTGATACCCAGTTGTCGGCGACTAGAGCTTTCTTT.

This clone has only a few counts. The chain is built from TRBV12-5 and TRBJ2-5, with D possibly being TRBD2 (5 bases). Looked up from germline, CDR1 is LGHNT and CDR2 is FRNRAP. The CDR3 length is 15 residues. With 2 bases removed from V and 2 bases from J, the gap between germline ends came to 12 bases. CDR3 sequence reads: CASGLPGRDQETQYF. In DNA, the CDR3 is TGTGCTAGTGGTTTGCCCGGCCGGGATCAAGAGACCCAGTACTTC. The variable domain in full, completed from reference TRBV12-5 and TRBJ2-5, reads DARVTQTPRHKVTEMGQEVTMRCQPILGHNTVFWYRQTMMQGLELLAYFRNRAPLDDSGMPKDRFSAEMPDATLATLKIQPSEPRDSAVYFCASGLPGRDQETQYFGPGTRLLVL.

V is TRBV19 and J is TRBJ1-2; D not resolved. V was pared by 5 bases and J by 8 bases, with 21 bases between. The CDR3 covers 15 residues. Germline lookup yields CDR1 LNHDA and CDR2 SQIVND (reference sequence). The CDR3 reads CASSSQLGGNDGYTF. For the CDR3, the DNA is TGTGCCAGTAGTTCACAATTGGGAGGGAACGACGGCTACACCTTC.